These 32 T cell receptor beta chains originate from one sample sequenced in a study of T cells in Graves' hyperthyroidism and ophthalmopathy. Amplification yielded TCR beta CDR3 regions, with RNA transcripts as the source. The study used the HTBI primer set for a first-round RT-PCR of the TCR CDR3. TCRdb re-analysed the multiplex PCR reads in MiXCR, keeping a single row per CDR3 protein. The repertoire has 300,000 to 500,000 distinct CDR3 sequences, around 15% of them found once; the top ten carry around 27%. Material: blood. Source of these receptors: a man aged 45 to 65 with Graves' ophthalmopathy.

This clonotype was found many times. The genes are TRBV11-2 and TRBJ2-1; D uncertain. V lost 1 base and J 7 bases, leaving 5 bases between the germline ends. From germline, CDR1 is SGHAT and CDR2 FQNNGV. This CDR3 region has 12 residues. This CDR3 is CASSLVHNEQFF. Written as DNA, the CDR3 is TGTGCCAGCAGCTTAGTACATAATGAGCAGTTCTTC.

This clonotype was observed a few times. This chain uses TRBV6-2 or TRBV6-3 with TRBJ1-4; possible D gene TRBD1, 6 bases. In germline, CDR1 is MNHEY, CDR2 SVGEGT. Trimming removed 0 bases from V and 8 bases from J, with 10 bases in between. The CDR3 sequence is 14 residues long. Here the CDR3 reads CASSYSRQAEKLFF. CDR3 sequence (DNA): TGTGCCAGCAGTTACTCGAGACAGGCCGAAAAACTGTTTTTT.

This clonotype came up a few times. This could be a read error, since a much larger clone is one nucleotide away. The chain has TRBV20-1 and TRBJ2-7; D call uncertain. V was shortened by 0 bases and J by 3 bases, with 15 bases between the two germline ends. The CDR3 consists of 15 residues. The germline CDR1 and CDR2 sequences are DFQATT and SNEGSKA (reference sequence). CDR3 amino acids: CSARDDKASFYEQYF. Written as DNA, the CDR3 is TGCAGTGCTAGAGACGACAAAGCCTCATTCTACGAGCAGTACTTC.

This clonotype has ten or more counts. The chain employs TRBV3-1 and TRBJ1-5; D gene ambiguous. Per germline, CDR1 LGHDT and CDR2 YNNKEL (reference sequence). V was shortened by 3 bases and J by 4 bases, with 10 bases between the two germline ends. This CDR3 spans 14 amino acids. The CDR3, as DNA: TGTGCCAGCAGCCACCAGGACGCGAATCAGCCCCAGCATTTT. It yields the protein CASSHQDANQPQHF.

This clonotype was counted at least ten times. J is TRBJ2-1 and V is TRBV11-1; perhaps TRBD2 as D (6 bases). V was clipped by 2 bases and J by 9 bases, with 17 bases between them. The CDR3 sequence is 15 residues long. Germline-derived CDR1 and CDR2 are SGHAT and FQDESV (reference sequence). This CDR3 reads CASSLSRGTSGEQFF. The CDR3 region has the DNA TGTGCCAGCAGCTTAAGCCGGGGGACCTCAGGTGAGCAGTTCTTC. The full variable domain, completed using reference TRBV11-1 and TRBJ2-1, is EAEVAQSPRYKITEKSQAVAFWCDPISGHATLYWYRQILGQGPELLVQFQDESVVDDSQLPKDRFSAERLKGVDSTLKIQPAELGDSAMYLCASSLSRGTSGEQFFGPGTRLTVL.

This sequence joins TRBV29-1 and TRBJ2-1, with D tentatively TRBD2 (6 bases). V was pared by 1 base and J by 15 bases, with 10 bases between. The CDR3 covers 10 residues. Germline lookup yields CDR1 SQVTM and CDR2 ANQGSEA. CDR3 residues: CSVEGQGLFF. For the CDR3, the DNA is TGCAGCGTTGAAGGGCAGGGACTGTTCTTC.

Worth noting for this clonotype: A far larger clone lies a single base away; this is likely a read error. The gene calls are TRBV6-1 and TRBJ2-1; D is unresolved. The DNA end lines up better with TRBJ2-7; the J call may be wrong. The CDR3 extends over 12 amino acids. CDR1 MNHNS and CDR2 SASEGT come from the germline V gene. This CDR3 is CASSSSYNEQYF. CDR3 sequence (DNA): TGTGCCAGCAGCAGCTCCTACAATGAGCAGTACTTC.

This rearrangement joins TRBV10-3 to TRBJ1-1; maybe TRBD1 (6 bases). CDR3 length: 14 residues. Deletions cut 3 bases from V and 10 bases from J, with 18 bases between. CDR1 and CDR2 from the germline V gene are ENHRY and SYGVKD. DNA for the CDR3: TGTGCCATCAGTGACCGGGACAACCTCCGCGGAGCTTTCTTT. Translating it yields CAISDRDNLRGAFF.

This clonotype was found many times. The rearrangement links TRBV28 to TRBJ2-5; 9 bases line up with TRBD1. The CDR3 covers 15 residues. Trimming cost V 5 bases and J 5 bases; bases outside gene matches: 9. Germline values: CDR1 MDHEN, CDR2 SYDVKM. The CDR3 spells CASSVRDRAFETQYF. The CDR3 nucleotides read TGTGCCAGCAGTGTCCGGGACAGGGCCTTCGAGACCCAGTACTTC.

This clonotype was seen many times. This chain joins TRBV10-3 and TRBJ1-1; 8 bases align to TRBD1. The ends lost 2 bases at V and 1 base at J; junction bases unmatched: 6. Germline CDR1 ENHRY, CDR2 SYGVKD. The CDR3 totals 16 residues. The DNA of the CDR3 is TGTGCCATCAGTGAGACAAGGACAGGGCCGAACACTGAAGCTTTCTTT. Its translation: CAISETRTGPNTEAFF.

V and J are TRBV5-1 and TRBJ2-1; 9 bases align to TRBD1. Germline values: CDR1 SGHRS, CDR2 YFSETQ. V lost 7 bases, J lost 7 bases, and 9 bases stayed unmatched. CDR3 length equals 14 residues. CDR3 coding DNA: TGCGCCAGCGGACAACAGGGGGCGTTAAATGAGCAGTTCTTC. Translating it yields CASGQQGALNEQFF.

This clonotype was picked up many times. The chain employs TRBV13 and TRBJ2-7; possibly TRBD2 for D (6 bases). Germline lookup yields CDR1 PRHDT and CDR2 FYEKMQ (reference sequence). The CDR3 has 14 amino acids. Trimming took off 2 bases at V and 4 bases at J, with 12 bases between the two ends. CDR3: CASSLRELVYEQYF. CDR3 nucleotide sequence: TGTGCCAGCAGCTTACGGGAGTTGGTTTACGAGCAGTACTTC.

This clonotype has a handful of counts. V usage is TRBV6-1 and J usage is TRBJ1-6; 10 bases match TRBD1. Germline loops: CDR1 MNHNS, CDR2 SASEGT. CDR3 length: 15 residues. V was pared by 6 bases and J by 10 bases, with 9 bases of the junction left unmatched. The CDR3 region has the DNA TGTGCCAGCAGCCGATTCGGGACAGGGGAATCACCCCTCCACTTT. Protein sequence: CASSRFGTGESPLHF.

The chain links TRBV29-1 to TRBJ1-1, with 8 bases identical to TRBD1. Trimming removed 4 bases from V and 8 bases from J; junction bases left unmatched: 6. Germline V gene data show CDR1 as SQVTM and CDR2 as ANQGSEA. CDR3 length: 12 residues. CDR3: CSVADRVREAFF. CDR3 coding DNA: TGCAGCGTTGCGGACAGGGTCCGCGAAGCTTTCTTT.

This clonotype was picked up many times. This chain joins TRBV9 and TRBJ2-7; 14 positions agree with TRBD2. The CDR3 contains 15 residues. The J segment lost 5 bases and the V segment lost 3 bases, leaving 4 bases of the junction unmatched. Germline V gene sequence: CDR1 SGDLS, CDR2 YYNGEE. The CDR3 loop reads CASSAGLAGVDEQYF. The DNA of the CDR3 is TGTGCCAGCAGCGCGGGACTAGCGGGAGTTGACGAGCAGTACTTC.

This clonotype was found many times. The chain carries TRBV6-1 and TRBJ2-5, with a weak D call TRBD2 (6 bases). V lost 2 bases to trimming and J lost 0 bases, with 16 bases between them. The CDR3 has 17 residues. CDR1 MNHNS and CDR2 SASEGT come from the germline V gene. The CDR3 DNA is TGTGCCAGCAGTGAACCCTGGGTAGCGGAGCACCAAGAGACCCAGTACTTC. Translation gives CASSEPWVAEHQETQYF.

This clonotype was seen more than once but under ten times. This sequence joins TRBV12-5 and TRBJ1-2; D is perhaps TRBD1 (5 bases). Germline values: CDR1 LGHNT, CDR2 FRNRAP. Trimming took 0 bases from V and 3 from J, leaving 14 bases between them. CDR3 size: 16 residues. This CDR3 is CASGLVVSRVDYGYTF. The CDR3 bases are TGTGCTAGTGGTTTGGTTGTCTCCAGGGTGGACTATGGCTACACCTTC.

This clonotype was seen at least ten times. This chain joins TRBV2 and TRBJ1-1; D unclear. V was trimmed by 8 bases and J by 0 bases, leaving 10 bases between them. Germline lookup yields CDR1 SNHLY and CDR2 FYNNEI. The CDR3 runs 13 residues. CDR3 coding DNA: TGTGCCAGCTTATCTATTATGAACACTGAAGCTTTCTTT. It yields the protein CASLSIMNTEAFF.

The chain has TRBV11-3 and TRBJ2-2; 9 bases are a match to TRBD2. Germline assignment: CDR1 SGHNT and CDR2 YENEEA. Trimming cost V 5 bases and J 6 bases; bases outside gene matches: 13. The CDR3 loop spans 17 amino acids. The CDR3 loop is CASSLILAGGRAGELFF. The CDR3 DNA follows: TGTGCCAGCAGCCTTATACTAGCGGGCGGGAGAGCCGGGGAGCTGTTTTTT.

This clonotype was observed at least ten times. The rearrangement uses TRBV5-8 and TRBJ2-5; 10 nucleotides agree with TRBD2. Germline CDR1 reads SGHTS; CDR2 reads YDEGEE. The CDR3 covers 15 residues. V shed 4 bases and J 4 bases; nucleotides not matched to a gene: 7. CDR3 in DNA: TGTGCCAGCAGCGGGATAGCGGGAGGCTCAGAGACCCAGTACTTC. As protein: CASSGIAGGSETQYF.

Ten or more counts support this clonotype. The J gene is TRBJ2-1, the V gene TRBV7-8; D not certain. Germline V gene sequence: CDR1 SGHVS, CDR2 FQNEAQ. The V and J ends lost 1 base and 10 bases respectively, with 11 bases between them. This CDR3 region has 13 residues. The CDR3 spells CASSLGAAAEQFF. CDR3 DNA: TGTGCCAGCAGCTTAGGGGCGGCTGCGGAGCAGTTCTTC.

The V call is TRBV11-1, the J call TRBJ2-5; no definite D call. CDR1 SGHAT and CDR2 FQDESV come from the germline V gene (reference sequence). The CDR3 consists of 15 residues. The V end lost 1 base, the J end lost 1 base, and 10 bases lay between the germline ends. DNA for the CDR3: TGTGCCAGCAGCTTAGGTCAGAAACCCCAAGAGACCCAGTACTTC. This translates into CASSLGQKPQETQYF.

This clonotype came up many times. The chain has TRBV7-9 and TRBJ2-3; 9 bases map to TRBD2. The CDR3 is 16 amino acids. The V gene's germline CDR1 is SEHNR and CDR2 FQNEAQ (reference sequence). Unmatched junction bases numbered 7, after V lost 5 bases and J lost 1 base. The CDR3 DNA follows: TGTGCCAGCAGCGTTTTAGCGGGAGTAGGCACAGATACGCAGTATTTT. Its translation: CASSVLAGVGTDTQYF. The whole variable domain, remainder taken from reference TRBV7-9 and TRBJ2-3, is DTGVSQNPRHKITKRGQNVTFRCDPISEHNRLYWYRQTLGQGPEFLTYFQNEAQLEKSRLLSDRFSAERPKGSFSTLEIQRTEQGDSAMYLCASSVLAGVGTDTQYFGPGTRLTVL.

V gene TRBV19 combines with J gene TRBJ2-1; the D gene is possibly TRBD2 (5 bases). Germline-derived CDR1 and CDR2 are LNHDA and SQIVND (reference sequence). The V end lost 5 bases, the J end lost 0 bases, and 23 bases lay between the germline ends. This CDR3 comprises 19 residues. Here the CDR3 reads CASSPGGLAYQSSYNEQFF. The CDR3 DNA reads TGTGCCAGTAGTCCGGGTGGGCTAGCCTACCAGAGCTCCTACAATGAGCAGTTCTTC.

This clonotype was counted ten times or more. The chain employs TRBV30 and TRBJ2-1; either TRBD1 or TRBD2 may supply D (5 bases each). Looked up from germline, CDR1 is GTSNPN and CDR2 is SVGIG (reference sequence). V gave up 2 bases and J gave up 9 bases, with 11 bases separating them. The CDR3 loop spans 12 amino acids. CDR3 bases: TGTGCCTGGAGTTTGTCTGGGGGTGAGCAGTTCTTC. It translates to CAWSLSGGEQFF.

The CDR3 nucleotides are TGTGCCATCACCCAGGGTAACACTGAAGCTTTCTTT. Translated, it gives CAITQGNTEAFF. The chain uses TRBV10-3 and TRBJ1-1; possibly TRBD1 for D (5 bases). With 7 bases removed from V and 2 bases from J, the gap between germline ends came to 8 bases. Germline V gene data show CDR1 as ENHRY and CDR2 as SYGVKD. This CDR3 is built from 12 residues.

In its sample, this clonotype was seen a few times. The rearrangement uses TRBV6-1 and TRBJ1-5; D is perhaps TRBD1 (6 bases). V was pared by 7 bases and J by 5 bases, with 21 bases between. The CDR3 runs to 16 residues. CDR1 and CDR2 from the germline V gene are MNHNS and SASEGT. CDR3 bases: TGTGCCAGCATCCCGCGGTGGGGACAAGACCATCAGCCCCAGCATTTT. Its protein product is CASIPRWGQDHQPQHF.

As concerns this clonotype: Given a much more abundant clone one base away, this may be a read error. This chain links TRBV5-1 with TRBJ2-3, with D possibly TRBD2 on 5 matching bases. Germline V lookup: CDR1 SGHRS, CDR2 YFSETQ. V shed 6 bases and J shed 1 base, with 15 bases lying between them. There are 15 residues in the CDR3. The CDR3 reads CASTASGLGTDTQYF. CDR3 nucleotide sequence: TGCGCCAGCACTGCTTCAGGACTCGGCACAGATACGCAGTATTTT.

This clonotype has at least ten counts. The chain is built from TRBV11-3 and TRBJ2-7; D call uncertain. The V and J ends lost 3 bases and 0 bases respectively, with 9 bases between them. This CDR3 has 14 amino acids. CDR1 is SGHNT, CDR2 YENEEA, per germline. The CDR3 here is CASSLDYSSYEQYF. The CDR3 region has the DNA TGTGCCAGCAGCTTGGATTACAGCTCCTACGAGCAGTACTTC. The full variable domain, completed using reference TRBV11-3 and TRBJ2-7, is EAGVVQSPRYKIIEKKQPVAFWCNPISGHNTLYWYLQNLGQGPELLIRYENEEAVDDSQLPKDRFSAERLKGVDSTLKIQPAELGDSAVYLCASSLDYSSYEQYFGPGTRLTVT.

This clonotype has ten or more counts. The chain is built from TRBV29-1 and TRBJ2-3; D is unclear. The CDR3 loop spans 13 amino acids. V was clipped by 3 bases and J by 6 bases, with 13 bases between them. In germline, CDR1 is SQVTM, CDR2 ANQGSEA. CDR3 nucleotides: TGCAGCGTTGAGGCCAAGATGGGTGATACGCAGTATTTT. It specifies CSVEAKMGDTQYF.

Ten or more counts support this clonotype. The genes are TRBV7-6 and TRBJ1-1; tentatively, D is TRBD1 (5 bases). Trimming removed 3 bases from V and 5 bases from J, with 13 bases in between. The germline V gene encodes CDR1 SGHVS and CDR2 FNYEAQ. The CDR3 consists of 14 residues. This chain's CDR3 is CASSLKFKGTEAFF. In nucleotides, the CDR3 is TGTGCCAGCAGCTTGAAATTCAAGGGGACTGAAGCTTTCTTT.

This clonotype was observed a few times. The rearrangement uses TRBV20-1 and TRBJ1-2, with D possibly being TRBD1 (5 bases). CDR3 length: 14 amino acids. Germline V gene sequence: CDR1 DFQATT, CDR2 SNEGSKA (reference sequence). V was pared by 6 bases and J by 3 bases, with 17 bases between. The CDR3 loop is CSAKTDRGHYGYTF. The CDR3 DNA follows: TGCAGTGCCAAAACAGACAGAGGCCACTATGGCTACACCTTC.